These T cell receptor beta chains were read from a single sample in a study of beta chain features in type 1 diabetes. Sequencing was performed with immunoSEQ multiplex PCR; in TCRdb, only in-frame clones are kept and a portion is missing. This sample carries some 48,000 clones, around 45% of them seen once, and the ten largest clones take around 0.13%. The sample taken for sequencing was stem cell memory CD4+ T cells from blood. The receptors derive from a man between 25 and 39 years old with type 1 diabetes. CDR3s include the opening cysteine and the closing phenylalanine or tryptophan. D genes are given only for firm matches. Clone size is stated in some rows and not others, as once, few, many or a class when expanded.

size	V	J	length	D	DNA	CDR3
-	TRBV7-2	TRBJ2-1	15	-	TGTGCCAGCAGCTTATGGCACACAGGCCCTCATGAGCAGTTCTTC	CASSLWHTGPHEQFF
-	TRBV7-8	TRBJ2-7	15	TRBD1	TGTGCCAGCAGCTTTAGCCAACCGGACAGGAACGAGCAGTACTTC	CASSFSQPDRNEQYF
-	TRBV4-2	TRBJ1-5	13	-	TGTGCCAGCAGCCGAACAGACAATCAGCCCCAGCATTTT	CASSRTDNQPQHF
once	TRBV21-1	TRBJ2-7	16	-	TGTGCCAGCAGCGCTCCCGGGACAGCCGTCGTCGGCGAGCAGTACTTC	CASSAPGTAVVGEQYF
-	TRBV7-9	TRBJ2-7	16	-	TGTGCCAGCAGCCGATTTGCAACAGTAAGAAGGAACGAGCAGTACTTC	CASSRFATVRRNEQYF
few	TRBV7-9	TRBJ1-2	14	-	TGTGCCAGCAGCTCAGCCGGGGGTGGCTATGGCTACACCTTC	CASSSAGGGYGYTF
-	TRBV19	TRBJ1-4	12	-	TGTGCCAGTAGTCTACTCGATGAAAAACTGTTTTTT	CASSLLDEKLFF
-	TRBV4-3	TRBJ2-3	13	-	TGCGCCAGCAGCCATAGCGGAACAGATACGCAGTATTTT	CASSHSGTDTQYF
few	TRBV29-1	TRBJ2-1	13	TRBD1	TGCAGCGTTTCGGGACAGGGGGTTCATGAGCAGTTCTTC	CSVSGQGVHEQFF
-	TRBV27	TRBJ1-4	13	-	TGTGCCAGCAGAAGACAGGCTAATGAAAAACTGTTTTTT	CASRRQANEKLFF